This T cell receptor (beta chain) was sequenced during a study of T cell repertoires in cytomegalovirus infection. TCRdb recomputed calls from the reads with MiXCR, one row per CDR3 protein. The sample has 200,000 or so distinct CDR3 sequences; roughly 19% are singletons. The specimen was PBMCs. This clonotype was sampled from a human donor in good health (CMV status not recorded). Some clones in this sample may be carry-over from other donors' samples.

The CDR3 protein is CASELLGGGYGYTF. DNA of the CDR3: TGTGCCAGTGAACTCTTGGGGGGGGGCTATGGCTACACCTTC. The chain uses TRBV19 and TRBJ1-2, with D perhaps matching TRBD1 (5 bases). The CDR3 is 14 amino acids. Germline V gene data show CDR1 as LNHDA and CDR2 as SQIVND (reference sequence). V was cut by 8 bases and J by 4 bases, with 17 bases left in between.